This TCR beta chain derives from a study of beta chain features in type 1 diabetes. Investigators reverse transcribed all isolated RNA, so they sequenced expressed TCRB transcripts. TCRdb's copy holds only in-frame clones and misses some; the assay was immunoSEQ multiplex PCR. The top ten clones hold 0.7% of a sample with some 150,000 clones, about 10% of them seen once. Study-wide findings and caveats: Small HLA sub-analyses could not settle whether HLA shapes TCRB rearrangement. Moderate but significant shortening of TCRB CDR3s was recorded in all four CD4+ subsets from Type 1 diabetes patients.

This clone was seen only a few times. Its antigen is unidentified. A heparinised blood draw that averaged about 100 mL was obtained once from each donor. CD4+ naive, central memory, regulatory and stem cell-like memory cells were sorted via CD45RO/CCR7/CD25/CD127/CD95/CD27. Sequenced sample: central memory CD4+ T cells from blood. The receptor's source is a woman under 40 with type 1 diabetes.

The CDR3 bases are TGTGCCAGCAGCGTCGGAGGGCCCGCCGGGGAGCTGTTTTTT. Protein: CASSVGGPAGELFF. The V and J genes are TRBV11-2 and TRBJ2-2; the D gene is possibly TRBD2 (6 bases). The CDR3 has 14 residues. Germline V gene lookup returns CDR1 SGHAT and CDR2 FQNNGV. The ends were cut back, 5 bases at V and 6 bases at J, with 13 bases in the middle.